This record covers a single TCR beta chain. The sample comes from a study of OX40 agonist ivuxolimab in advanced cancers. Overall study context: Cancers in dose escalation were hepatocellular, melanoma, renal cell and head and neck. Three patients showed partial responses: one hepatocellular carcinoma and two cutaneous melanoma cases. Males comprised 70% to 90% of the group, whose mean age was approximately 60 years (range about 20 to 90).

V shed 1 base and J shed 6 bases, with 11 bases lying between them. Germline V gives CDR1 LGHNA, CDR2 YNFKEQ. CDR3 length: 14 residues. TCRdb's copy holds only in-frame clones and misses some; the assay was immunoSEQ multiplex PCR. Of 65,000 to 80,000 clones detected, about 89% appear once; the ten largest clones hold around 0.31%. The sequencing used CD4+ or CD8+ T cells sorted from blood, collected in a trial of the OX40 agonist ivuxolimab. This clonotype was obtained from an adult with an advanced solid tumor such as melanoma, head and neck, liver or kidney cancer. The chain couples TRBV4-2 to TRBJ2-3; D gene ambiguous. CDR3 DNA sequence: TGTGCCAGCAGCCAAGCCCCAGACTCGGATACGCAGTATTTT. Its translation: CASSQAPDSDTQYF.